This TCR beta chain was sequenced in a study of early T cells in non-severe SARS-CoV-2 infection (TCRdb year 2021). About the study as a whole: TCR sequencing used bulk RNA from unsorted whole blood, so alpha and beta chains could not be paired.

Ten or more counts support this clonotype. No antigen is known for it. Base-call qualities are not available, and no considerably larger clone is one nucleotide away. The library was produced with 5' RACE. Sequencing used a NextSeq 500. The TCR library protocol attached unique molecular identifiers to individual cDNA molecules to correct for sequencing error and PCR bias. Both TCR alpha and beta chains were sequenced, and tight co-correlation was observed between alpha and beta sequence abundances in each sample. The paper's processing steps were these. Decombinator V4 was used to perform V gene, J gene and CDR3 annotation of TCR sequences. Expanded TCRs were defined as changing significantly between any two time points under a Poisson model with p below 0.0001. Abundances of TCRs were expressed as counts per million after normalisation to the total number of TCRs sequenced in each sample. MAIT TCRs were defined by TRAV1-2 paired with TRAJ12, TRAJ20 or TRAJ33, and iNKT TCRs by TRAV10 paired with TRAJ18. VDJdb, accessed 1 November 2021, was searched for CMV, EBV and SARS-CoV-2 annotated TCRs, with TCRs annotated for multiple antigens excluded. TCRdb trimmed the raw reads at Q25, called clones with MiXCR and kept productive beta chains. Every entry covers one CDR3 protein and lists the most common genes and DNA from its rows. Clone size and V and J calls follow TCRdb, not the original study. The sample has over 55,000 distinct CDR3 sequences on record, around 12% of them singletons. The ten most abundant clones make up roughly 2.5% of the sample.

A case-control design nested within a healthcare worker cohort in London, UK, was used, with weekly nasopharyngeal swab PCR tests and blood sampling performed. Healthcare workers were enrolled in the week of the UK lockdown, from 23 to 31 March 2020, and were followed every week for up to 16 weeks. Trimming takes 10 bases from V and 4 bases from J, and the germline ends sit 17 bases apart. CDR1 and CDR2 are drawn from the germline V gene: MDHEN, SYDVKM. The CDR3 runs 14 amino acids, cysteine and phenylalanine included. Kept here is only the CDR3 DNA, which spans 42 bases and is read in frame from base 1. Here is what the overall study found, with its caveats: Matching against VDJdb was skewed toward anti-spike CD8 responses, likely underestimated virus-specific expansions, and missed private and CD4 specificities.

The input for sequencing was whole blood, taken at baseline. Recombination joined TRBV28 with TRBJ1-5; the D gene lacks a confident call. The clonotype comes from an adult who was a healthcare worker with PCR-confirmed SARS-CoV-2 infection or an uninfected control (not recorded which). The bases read TGTGCCACCGGCCCTTTAGGTGGGAATCAGCCCCAGCATTTT. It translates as CATGPLGGNQPQHF.